The sequence of this TCR beta chain was determined in a study of blood T cell repertoires in COVID-19. At the level of the study: Samples representing acute and convalescent COVID-19 were sourced from the United States, Italy and Spain. The cDNA or gDNA used as material had been derived from T cells, B-cell-depleted T cells, or PBMCs.

Study processing details: Reference gene primer amplification yielded estimated nucleated cell counts. Using immunoSEQ multiplex PCR, the repertoire was profiled, and TCRdb retains in-frame clones only, with some absent. For V, J and clone size, that table is used; D and trimming come from the DNA. There are 50,000 to 75,000 clones in the sample; around 84% occur only once, and roughly 6.9% lies in the top ten. There are 14 residues in the CDR3. CDR1 is KGHSH and CDR2 is LQKENI in the germline V gene. V lost 6 bases to trimming and J lost 5 bases; unmatched junction nucleotides: 9. The rearrangement uses TRBV18 and TRBJ2-5; 7 bases line up with TRBD2. The clonotype originates from a man aged 60 to 75 with acute or convalescent COVID-19. Input material: peripheral blood. Here the CDR3 reads CASSSGLGGETQYF. Here the CDR3 DNA reads TGTGCCAGCTCTTCCGGACTAGGCGGGGAGACCCAGTACTTC.